This TCR beta chain was sequenced during a study of glioma-infiltrating T cells after dendritic cell vaccination. Study-wide results and limits: Complete blood and tumor specimen sets were limited to few patients.

CDR1 is KGHSH, CDR2 LQKENI, per germline. The length of the CDR3 is 17 residues. Losses at the gene ends were 2 bases for V and 4 bases for J; bases not matched to a gene: 10. The primer mix had 60 V beta and 13 J beta primers. Only in-frame clones appear in the TCRdb table, and some are missing; sequencing was by immunoSEQ multiplex PCR. The sample holds roughly 80,000 clones, about nine tenths seen once. As for time point: after dendritic cell vaccination, including at tumor progression/relapse. Blood PBMC samples: pre-vaccination, two weeks post third vaccination, and at tumor progression. A word on this clone: Antigen specificity is unknown.

V and J are TRBV18 and TRBJ1-2, with 10 bases lining up with TRBD1. This specimen consisted of blood, obtained after dendritic cell vaccination. The clonotype originates from a human donor with glioblastoma. The CDR3 is CASSPLDRGEVGYGYTF. Written as DNA, the CDR3 is TGTGCCAGCTCACCATTGGACAGGGGGGAGGTCGGCTATGGCTACACCTTC.